Following are 12 T cell receptor beta chains from one sample sequenced in a study of T cell repertoires in cytomegalovirus infection. TCRdb itself ran the reads through MiXCR, one entry per CDR3 protein. The table shows about 450,000 distinct CDR3 sequences, with 31% occurring only once. The source material was PBMCs. The receptors here all came from a human donor in good health (CMV status not recorded). Some clones in this sample may be carry-over from other donors' samples.

This clonotype was counted only a few times. V is TRBV4-3 and J is TRBJ1-3; no definite D call. Trimming removed 0 bases from V and 3 bases from J, with 3 bases in between. This CDR3 region has 13 residues. Germline V lookup: CDR1 LGHNA, CDR2 YSLEER. CDR3 in amino acids: CASSQDRGNTIYF. The CDR3 DNA reads as TGCGCCAGCAGCCAAGATCGTGGAAACACCATATATTTT.

The sample holds one count of this clonotype. This may arise from a read error, as a much more abundant clone is one base away. The conserved phenylalanine or tryptophan is not found at the CDR3 terminus, so this likely reflects a read error. This rearrangement joins TRBV7-2 to TRBJ2-7, with D possibly matching TRBD1 (6 bases). CDR1 is SGHTA and CDR2 is FQGNSA in the germline V gene. The germline V and J ends were trimmed by 7 bases and 1 base, with 14 bases remaining between them. The CDR3 is 14 residues long. The CDR3 nucleotides are TGTGCCAGCACAGGGGTGATGGAATCCTACGAGCAGTACTTA. This sequence encodes CASTGVMESYEQYL.

A few counts support this clonotype. This chain links TRBV6-2 or TRBV6-3 with TRBJ2-7; 11 bases are a match to TRBD1. The V and J ends lost 7 bases and 5 bases, in that order; junction bases with no gene match: 7. Germline assignment: CDR1 MNHEY and CDR2 SVGEGT. The CDR3 runs to 14 residues. Here the CDR3 DNA reads TGTGCCAGCAATGTGGACAGGGGGCGTCACGAGCAGTACTTC. Translated: CASNVDRGRHEQYF.

The chain joins TRBV6-2 or TRBV6-3 to TRBJ1-4; D gene unclear. The CDR3 runs to 15 residues. Germline V CDR1 and CDR2: MNHEY, SVGEGT. V was cut by 0 bases and J by 5 bases, with 10 bases left in between. The CDR3 spells CASSYSSSRNEKLFF. CDR3 coding DNA: TGTGCCAGCAGTTACTCGAGTTCAAGGAATGAAAAACTGTTTTTT.

The V gene is TRBV10-3, the J gene TRBJ2-7; 9 bases fit TRBD2. This CDR3 is 14 amino acids long. Per germline, CDR1 ENHRY and CDR2 SYGVKD. The trim removed 8 bases at V and 0 bases at J, leaving 5 bases unmatched. Written as DNA, the CDR3 is TGTGCCATCCGTAGCGGGGGCGACTCCTACGAGCAGTACTTC. Its translation: CAIRSGGDSYEQYF.

The chain has TRBV20-1 and TRBJ1-1; D gene unclear. V lost 4 bases, J lost 6 bases, and 12 bases lay in between. Germline CDR1 and CDR2: DFQATT and SNEGSKA (reference sequence). The CDR3 totals 12 residues. In DNA, the CDR3 is TGCAGTGCTATCCCCCGGTTCGCTGAAGCTTTCTTT. Its protein is CSAIPRFAEAFF.

The gene calls are TRBV7-9 and TRBJ2-7, with D perhaps matching TRBD1 (6 bases). Looked up from germline, CDR1 is SEHNR and CDR2 is FQNEAQ (reference sequence). The CDR3 is 16 amino acids. Trimming pared 1 base from V and 0 bases from J, leaving 13 bases between. In nucleotides, the CDR3 is TGTGCCAGCAGCTTAGTGGGGGCGGGCCTCTCCTACGAGCAGTACTTC. Translation gives CASSLVGAGLSYEQYF.

As DNA, the CDR3 is TGTGCCAGTAGTATAGATTCGGGACAGGGGAACGACGAGCAGTACTTC. The encoded protein is CASSIDSGQGNDEQYF. This rearrangement joins TRBV19 to TRBJ2-7, with 10 positions matching TRBD1. Germline V lookup: CDR1 LNHDA, CDR2 SQIVND (reference sequence). CDR3 size: 16 residues. After removal of 0 bases from V and 5 bases from J, the junction contained 7 bases not matched to a gene.

The chain uses TRBV6-1 and TRBJ2-7, with D possibly being TRBD1 (5 bases). Germline loops: CDR1 MNHNS, CDR2 SASEGT. Between the trimmed V and J ends, which lost 5 bases and 5 bases, there was a span of 7 bases. CDR3 size: 11 residues. The CDR3 region is CASSLRDEQYF. CDR3 nucleotides: TGTGCCAGCAGTCTCAGGGACGAGCAGTACTTC.

In its sample, this clonotype was seen a few times. Given a much more abundant clone one base away, this may be a read error. The rearrangement uses TRBV6-6 and TRBJ2-7; 10 bases are shared with TRBD1. Looked up from germline, CDR1 is MNHNY and CDR2 is SVGAGI (reference sequence). The CDR3 has 14 residues. V trimming: 5 bases; J trimming: 3 bases; junction bases outside the gene matches: 4. The CDR3 loop is CASSDRDRGYEQYF. DNA for the CDR3: TGTGCCAGCAGTGACCGGGACAGGGGCTACGAGCAGTACTTC.

The chain is built from TRBV5-4 and TRBJ2-4; possible D gene TRBD1, 6 bases. V was clipped by 4 bases and J by 1 base, with 9 bases between them. The CDR3 is 14 residues long. Germline V CDR1 and CDR2: SGHNT, YYREEE (reference sequence). In DNA form, the CDR3 reads TGTGCCAGCAGCCCCCAGGGGGCCAAAAACATTCAGTACTTC. Amino acid sequence: CASSPQGAKNIQYF.

This clonotype was counted at least ten times. The CDR3 bases are TGTGCCAGCAGCTCGGACGCTTTCTCTGGAAACACCATATATTTT. This gives the protein CASSSDAFSGNTIYF. The gene calls are TRBV7-9 and TRBJ1-3, with D unresolved. V was pared by 4 bases and J by 0 bases, with 10 bases between. Germline V gene data show CDR1 as SEHNR and CDR2 as FQNEAQ (reference sequence). CDR3 length equals 15 residues.